This T cell receptor (beta chain) was identified in a study of CXCR3-negative and CXCR3-positive naive CD8 T cells. Study findings and constraints: Naive cells, whether CXCR3-negative or CXCR3-positive, had similar TRBV-TRBJ usage, while memory cells differed.

Germline lookup yields CDR1 SGHRS and CDR2 YFSETQ. CDR3 length: 15 amino acids. In the case of this clonotype: The antigen remains unidentified.

Triplicate sorts of 300,000 cells per CD8+ subset. With UMI labels, 5' RACE was used to prepare the TRB cDNA libraries. TCRdb re-called the 5' RACE reads; every CDR3 protein appears as one record, without DNA. This table lists about 80,000 distinct CDR3 sequences. The sequence came from a human donor in good health. Some clones in this sample may be carry-over from other donors' samples. The sequencing input was naive CXCR3- CD8+ T cells from blood. Subset here: CD45RO-CCR7+CD27+CD95- naive CD8+ T cells lacking CXCR3 (TNR3-). This chain joins TRBV5-1 and TRBJ1-1. The CDR3 here is CASSFHGRKNTEAFF.